The sample holds a few counts of the clone carrying this TCR beta chain. Primers used in a second PCR of about 7 to 12 cycles were a sample-barcoded 5' primer and a J-beta primer mix. Every cDNA molecule bore a tag from a template-switch adaptor containing 12 random nucleotides. TCRdb recomputed calls from the 5' RACE reads with MiXCR, one row per CDR3 protein. The sample yields around 2 million distinct CDR3 sequences, roughly two fifths seen once. This sample was taken from a study of blood T cells in healthy people across ages. Donors were healthy Caucasian individuals from Russia aged about 6 to 90. Roughly 9 milliliters of peripheral blood were drawn from each donor. The CDR3 runs to 15 residues. From germline, CDR1 is SGHTA and CDR2 FQGNSA. V shed 4 bases, J shed 5 bases, and the junction held 7 bases outside the gene matches.

The receptor's source is a human donor in good health. The sequencing input was blood. The gene calls are TRBV7-2 and TRBJ1-5; 8 bases are shared with TRBD1. The CDR3 loop reads CASSSRTGRDQPQHF. CDR3 in DNA: TGTGCCAGCAGCTCCCGGACAGGGAGGGATCAGCCCCAGCATTTT.